A single T cell receptor beta chain is shown here with its context. What it binds is unknown. TCRdb's copy holds only in-frame clones and misses some; the assay was immunoSEQ multiplex PCR. Seen here are approximately 61,000 clones, about four fifths observed once, and the top ten hold 20% to 30%. The record originates from a study of T cell responses to AZD1222 COVID-19 vaccine. Findings and limits, study-wide: Possibly, clonal diversity was underestimated; donors were largely white British and included more females.

The CDR3 has 17 residues. CDR1 and CDR2 from the germline V gene are SGHDT and YYEEEE. J gave up 2 bases and V 4 bases, and 11 bases lay outside the gene matches. The rearrangement joins TRBV5-6 to TRBJ2-7; 11 bases line up with TRBD1. The origin of this receptor is an adult who received the AZD1222 COVID-19 vaccine. The specimen was peripheral blood, collected 28 days after the second AZD1222 dose. The CDR3 loop reads CASSRYRGTGGTYEQYF. CDR3 coding DNA: TGTGCCAGCAGCAGATATCGAGGGACAGGGGGAACCTACGAGCAGTACTTC.